This TCR beta chain appears in the sequencing data of a study of CD8 T cells in Susac syndrome (dated by TCRdb to the late 2010s). As for the study more broadly: The study used repertoire sequencing to test whether antigen drove CD8+ T cell activation and differentiation in Susac syndrome.

The CDR3 runs 17 amino acids, cysteine and phenylalanine included. Only the CDR3 part of the read is kept: 51 bases, read in frame from the first base. A distance of 14 bases separates the germline ends of V and J, which lose 3 bases and 0 bases respectively. RNA was extracted with the RNeasy kit and about 0.5 to 1 ug was reverse transcribed using random hexamers. The immunoSEQ multiplex PCR assay, which covers 54 Vbeta and 13 Jbeta segments, was used to amplify TCR beta CDR3 regions. To correct PCR amplification bias, a synthetic template baseline was used for both primer optimization and computational correction. Per the authors' processing: Reads were annotated to V, D and J genes per IMGT and analyzed with immunoSEQ Analyzer, keeping only productive sequences. Clonality was computed as one minus Shannon entropy normalized by log2 of the number of productive unique sequences. Public and private clones were assessed among the 100 most prevalent clones of each patient and control. Clones were defined as Susac-specific if absent from the healthy and MS cohorts, from approximately 1,100 published viral clones and from other ImmuneACCESS disease sequences. TCRdb reprocessed the public reads (quality trimming at Q25 with fastp, clone calling with MiXCR) and kept in-frame beta chains. Rows with a matching CDR3 protein are joined into one entry that keeps the most common DNA and genes. Here the V and J calls rest on TCRdb's processing, not on the authors' analysis. This sample has 110,000 or so distinct CDR3 sequences in its table, and about 93% of those were observed once. The ten largest clones take up 0.11% to 0.15% of the sample.

Peripheral blood CD8+ and CD4+ T cells from healthy donors, Susac syndrome patients and multiple sclerosis patients were profiled by high-throughput TCR beta sequencing. Healthy donors were included as age- and sex-matched controls. Bulk CD8+ and CD4+ T cells were purified by magnetic negative isolation, whereas CD8+ TEMRA cells were enriched by FACS. Blood was drawn into EDTA tubes, processed within 24 hours, and PBMCs were isolated by density gradient centrifugation. PBMCs destined for TCR sequencing were cryopreserved in liquid nitrogen and later thawed in a 37 °C water bath. The sorted or isolated CD4+, CD8+ and CD8+ TEMRA cells had a purity of 90% or higher. With regard to this clonotype: Its antigen remains undetermined. No base quality information exists; no much larger clone differs at one position.

The paper's findings and limits, for the study overall: The number of individuals in the TCR sequencing and HLA analysis was acknowledged as relatively small.

The chain is assembled from TRBV23-1 and TRBJ2-2, with TRBD1 perhaps the D gene, on 5 matching bases. TRBV23-1 is assigned to the ORF class and has an uncertain function. The TCR sequence derives from a human donor in good health. Sequencing input: CD4+ T cells from PBMCs. The DNA reads as follows: TGCGCCAGCAGTCATGATTTTGGGGCCACGAACACCGGGGAGCTGTTTTTT. It specifies CASSHDFGATNTGELFF.